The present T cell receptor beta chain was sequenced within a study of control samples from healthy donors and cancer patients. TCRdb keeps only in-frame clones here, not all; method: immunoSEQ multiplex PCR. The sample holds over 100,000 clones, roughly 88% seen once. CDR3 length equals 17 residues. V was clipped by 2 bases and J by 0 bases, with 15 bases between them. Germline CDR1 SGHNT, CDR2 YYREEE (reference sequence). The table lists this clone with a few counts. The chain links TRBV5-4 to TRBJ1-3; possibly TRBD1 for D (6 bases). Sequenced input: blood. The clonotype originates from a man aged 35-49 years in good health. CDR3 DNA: TGTGCCAGCAGCTTTGGTACAGGGACCTACTCTGGAAACACCATATATTTT. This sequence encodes CASSFGTGTYSGNTIYF. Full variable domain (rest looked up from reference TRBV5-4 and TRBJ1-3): ETGVTQSPTHLIKTRGQQVTLRCSSQSGHNTVSWYQQALGQGPQFIFQYYREEENGRGNFPPRFSGLQFPNYSSELNVNALELDDSALYLCASSFGTGTYSGNTIYFGEGSWLTVV.